This T cell receptor (beta chain) comes out of a study of T-cell memory formation after mild COVID-19. Trimming took 3 bases from V and 5 from J, leaving 10 bases between them. Germline loops: CDR1 MNHNS, CDR2 SASEGT. The CDR3 spans 13 residues. Via MiXCR, TCRdb re-called the 5' RACE reads, giving one row per CDR3 protein. Seen here are a few hundred thousand distinct CDR3 sequences, around 16% observed once, and the top ten hold over 20%. This clonotype occurred a few times. V gene TRBV6-1 combines with J gene TRBJ1-1, with D possibly matching TRBD1 (6 bases). This TCR derives from a man between 18 and 29 years old who had mild COVID-19 (a few samples of this study predate the infection). Cell type and time point are not known. The sequenced sample was PBMCs or a T cell subset sorted from them (not recorded which). CDR3 DNA: TGTGCCAGCAGTGATCAGGGGTGGACTGAAGCTTTCTTT. Protein product: CASSDQGWTEAFF.